These 24 T cell receptor beta chains were sequenced from one sample in a study of cytomegalovirus exposure and HLA in healthy donors. Use of 60 Vbeta and 13 Jbeta primers characterized the PCR. Here immunoSEQ multiplex PCR was the method, and the copy in TCRdb shows in-frame clones only, minus some. The top ten clones hold 8.4% of a sample with roughly 38,000 clones, more than 70% of them seen once. The specimen was PBMCs. The receptor set was obtained from a woman in her twenties or thirties in good health and CMV-seropositive.

This clone was recorded a few times. The V and J genes are TRBV6-1 and TRBJ2-7; 9 bases agree with TRBD1. The germline V gene has CDR1 MNHNS and CDR2 SASEGT. CDR3 size: 13 residues. V was clipped by 8 bases and J by 3 bases; unmatched bases: 5. The CDR3 spells CASGQGQGYEQYF. The CDR3 bases are TGTGCCAGCGGCCAGGGACAGGGCTACGAGCAGTACTTC.

V gene TRBV5-1 combines with J gene TRBJ2-2; TRBD2 might be the D (5 bases). Per germline, CDR1 SGHRS and CDR2 YFSETQ. Trimming pared 0 bases from V and 5 bases from J, leaving 8 bases between. The CDR3 loop spans 14 amino acids. The CDR3 DNA sequence: TGCGCCAGCAGCTTGGACGGCGGGACCGGGGAGCTGTTTTTT. It codes for CASSLDGGTGELFF.

In DNA form, the CDR3 reads TGTGCCAGTAGTATGCGCCCCGGGAGTAGCGGGAGGAACAATGAGCAGTTCTTC. It translates to CASSMRPGSSGRNNEQFF. V and J are TRBV19 and TRBJ2-1; the match to TRBD2 covers 10 bases. CDR3 length: 18 residues. Germline lookup yields CDR1 LNHDA and CDR2 SQIVND (reference sequence). The trim removed 3 bases at V and 5 bases at J, leaving 13 bases unmatched.

The V call is TRBV19, the J call TRBJ1-5; 7 bases line up with TRBD1. The CDR3 runs to 15 residues. Germline V gene lookup returns CDR1 LNHDA and CDR2 SQIVND (reference sequence). Trimming cost V 11 bases and J 11 bases; bases outside gene matches: 21. The CDR3 DNA sequence: TGTGCCTCCTGCGGGACAGATAATGCCGGGGAGGCCCAGCATTTT. Protein: CASCGTDNAGEAQHF.

This chain joins TRBV6-5 and TRBJ1-6; D ambiguous. V lost 6 bases and J lost 8, with 11 bases in between. The CDR3 is made up of 13 amino acids. Germline CDR1 and CDR2: MNHEY and SVGAGI. The CDR3 sequence: CASSFRRDSPLHF. CDR3 coding DNA: TGTGCCAGCAGCTTTCGCCGCGATTCACCCCTCCACTTT.

The chain links TRBV14 to TRBJ2-7, with D perhaps matching TRBD1 (6 bases). Looked up from germline, CDR1 is SGHDN and CDR2 is FVKESK. The CDR3 has 16 amino acids. Trimming left V 3 bases short and J 6 bases short, with 21 bases between. This chain's CDR3 is CASSHLKGVDRTEQYF. CDR3 coding DNA: TGTGCCAGCAGCCACCTCAAAGGGGTTGACAGGACCGAGCAGTACTTC.

The DNA for the CDR3 is TGTGCCAGCAGTCCCTGGGGGGGATCCTACAATGAGCAGTTCTTC. Protein sequence: CASSPWGGSYNEQFF. This sequence joins TRBV6-5 and TRBJ2-1, with 7 positions matching TRBD2. The germline V gene encodes CDR1 MNHEY and CDR2 SVGAGI. V gave up 5 bases and J gave up 1 base; unmatched junction bases: 5. The CDR3 spans 15 residues.

The V call is TRBV2, the J call TRBJ2-1; 8 bases fit TRBD2. The ends lost 9 bases at V and 0 bases at J; junction bases unmatched: 1. The V gene's germline CDR1 is SNHLY and CDR2 FYNNEI. The CDR3 has 13 residues. CDR3 sequence reads: CASGLASYNEQFF. In nucleotides, the CDR3 is TGTGCCAGTGGACTAGCCTCCTACAATGAGCAGTTCTTC.

The V and J genes are TRBV19 and TRBJ2-1, with TRBD2 matching over 8 bases. The germline CDR1 and CDR2 sequences are LNHDA and SQIVND (reference sequence). This CDR3 is 14 amino acids long. Trimming took 4 bases from V and 7 from J; bases not matched to a gene: 6. DNA for the CDR3: TGTGCCAGTAGTAGAGGACTAGCAGGGAATGAGCAGTTCTTC. This encodes CASSRGLAGNEQFF.

In this sample, this clone turned up a few times. The rearrangement joins TRBV27 to TRBJ2-1, with TRBD2 as a possible D gene (5 bases). The CDR3 loop spans 13 amino acids. Germline V gene lookup returns CDR1 MNHEY and CDR2 SMNVEV (reference sequence). The V and J ends lost 5 bases and 6 bases respectively, with 11 bases between them. The CDR3 loop is CASSLAAANEQFF. CDR3 sequence (DNA): TGTGCCAGCAGTCTAGCAGCGGCCAATGAGCAGTTCTTC.

The sample holds one count of this clone. The rearrangement joins TRBV19 to TRBJ2-1, with 7 bases identical to TRBD2. Germline V gene lookup returns CDR1 LNHDA and CDR2 SQIVND (reference sequence). The CDR3 loop spans 16 amino acids. The ends lost 5 bases at V and 4 bases at J; junction bases unmatched: 11. The CDR3 nucleotides are TGTGCCAGTAGTTTAGGCGGGAGTAGTGCTTACAATGAGCAGTTCTTC. This translates into CASSLGGSSAYNEQFF.

This chain joins TRBV4-2 and TRBJ2-1; 8 bases match TRBD2. Trimming at V came to 3 bases and at J to 8 bases, leaving 15 bases not matched to a gene. Germline CDR1 is LGHNA and CDR2 is YNFKEQ. This CDR3 contains 17 residues. Here the CDR3 reads CASSQQGFPGGPYEQFF. In DNA, the CDR3 is TGTGCCAGCAGCCAGCAAGGATTCCCGGGGGGGCCCTATGAGCAGTTCTTC.

V and J are TRBV6-6 and TRBJ1-2, with TRBD1 identical over 8 bases. This CDR3 region has 14 residues. J gave up 3 bases and V 8 bases, and 8 bases lay outside the gene matches. From germline, CDR1 is MNHNY and CDR2 SVGAGI (reference sequence). This chain's CDR3 is CASGSRGQYYGYTF. DNA for the CDR3: TGTGCCAGCGGGAGCAGGGGGCAGTACTATGGCTACACCTTC.

A word on this clone: The junction shows a germline mismatch at one end, possibly a read error. The V gene is TRBV29-1, the J gene TRBJ1-2; D ambiguous. This CDR3 is built from 14 residues. Germline V gene lookup returns CDR1 SQVTM and CDR2 ANQGSEA. This chain's CDR3 is CSVERRLANYGYPF. CDR3 bases: TGCAGCGTTGAACGGAGGTTAGCTAACTATGGCTACCCCTTC.

V is TRBV27 and J is TRBJ1-1; 7 bases line up with TRBD1. Germline V gene data show CDR1 as MNHEY and CDR2 as SMNVEV (reference sequence). The CDR3 is 13 amino acids. J lost 1 base, V lost 8 bases, and 4 bases had no gene match. The CDR3 region has the DNA TGTGCCAGCTGGGGACAGCCGAACACTGAAGCTTTCTTT. Protein sequence: CASWGQPNTEAFF.

This clone was counted a few times. The chain uses TRBV10-3 and TRBJ1-2; the D is unclear. This CDR3 spans 15 amino acids. The germline gives CDR1 ENHRY, CDR2 SYGVKD. Trimming removed 3 bases at V and 2 bases at J, with 13 bases between. In DNA, the CDR3 is TGTGCCATCAGTGATATCGAAGGACTGAACTATGGCTACACCTTC. Residues: CAISDIEGLNYGYTF.

V is TRBV30 and J is TRBJ1-1, with a possible D match to TRBD1 (5 bases). Trimming shortened V by 0 bases and J by 3 bases, and 8 bases separated the two germline ends. The CDR3 is made up of 13 amino acids. Per the germline V gene, CDR1 is GTSNPN and CDR2 is SVGIG (reference sequence). The CDR3 nucleotides read TGTGCCTGGAGTGTAGGAGGGGACACTGAAGCTTTCTTT. Protein product: CAWSVGGDTEAFF.

The chain recombines TRBV7-8 with TRBJ2-3; D gene uncertain. Germline V gene lookup returns CDR1 SGHVS and CDR2 FQNEAQ. V lost 5 bases to trimming and J lost 1 base, with 13 bases between them. The CDR3 extends over 15 amino acids. The CDR3 loop reads CASSITVIGTDTQYF. The DNA for the CDR3 is TGTGCCAGCAGCATAACAGTCATCGGCACAGATACGCAGTATTTT.

The rearrangement uses TRBV6-1 and TRBJ1-1, with TRBD1 as a possible D gene (6 bases). This CDR3 is built from 13 residues. Germline V gene data show CDR1 as MNHNS and CDR2 as SASEGT. The V gene lost 4 bases and the J gene lost 4 bases, with 10 bases spanning the gap. CDR3 sequence: CASSVQGATEAFF. The CDR3 DNA reads TGTGCCAGCAGTGTACAGGGCGCCACTGAAGCTTTCTTT.

This rearrangement joins TRBV11-2 to TRBJ1-3; no firm D call. Trimming removed 0 bases at V and 2 bases at J, with 11 bases between. The CDR3 runs to 16 residues. CDR1 is SGHAT, CDR2 FQNNGV, per germline. CDR3 DNA sequence: TGTGCCAGCAGCTTAGACCCCCCAGGCCCTGGAAACACCATATATTTT. This encodes CASSLDPPGPGNTIYF.

The chain joins TRBV5-1 to TRBJ1-5, with D unresolved. Trimming removed 0 bases at V and 5 bases at J, with 6 bases between. Per germline, CDR1 SGHRS and CDR2 YFSETQ. The CDR3 runs to 13 residues. The CDR3 region has the DNA TGCGCCAGCAGCTTGGGCGAGGATCAGCCCCAGCATTTT. This codes for CASSLGEDQPQHF.

The chain links TRBV19 to TRBJ2-3; 8 bases are a match to TRBD1. V was pared by 2 bases and J by 4 bases, with 5 bases of the junction left unmatched. The length of the CDR3 is 15 residues. Germline V gene data show CDR1 as LNHDA and CDR2 as SQIVND (reference sequence). CDR3: CASSIWQGAPDTQYF. The CDR3 DNA sequence: TGTGCCAGTAGTATATGGCAGGGGGCCCCAGATACGCAGTATTTT.

J is TRBJ1-2 and V is TRBV6-5; the match to TRBD1 covers 10 bases. Germline assignment: CDR1 MNHEY and CDR2 SVGAGI. The J segment lost 7 bases and the V segment lost 7 bases, leaving 12 bases of the junction unmatched. CDR3 length equals 15 residues. The CDR3 here is CASTEGGTGARGYTF. In nucleotides, the CDR3 is TGTGCCAGCACCGAAGGAGGGACAGGGGCTCGTGGCTACACCTTC.

This clone has a handful of counts. The V call is TRBV5-8, the J call TRBJ2-7; TRBD2 matches at 16 bases. The germline V gene has CDR1 SGHTS and CDR2 YDEGEE. The V gene end was trimmed by 3 bases and the J gene end by 6 bases; junction bases not matched to a gene: 15. The CDR3 consists of 19 residues. CDR3 bases: TGTGCCAGCAGCTCCGTCCCGGGACTAGCGGGAGGGGCTCCGGCCGAGCAGTACTTC. It is translated as CASSSVPGLAGGAPAEQYF.